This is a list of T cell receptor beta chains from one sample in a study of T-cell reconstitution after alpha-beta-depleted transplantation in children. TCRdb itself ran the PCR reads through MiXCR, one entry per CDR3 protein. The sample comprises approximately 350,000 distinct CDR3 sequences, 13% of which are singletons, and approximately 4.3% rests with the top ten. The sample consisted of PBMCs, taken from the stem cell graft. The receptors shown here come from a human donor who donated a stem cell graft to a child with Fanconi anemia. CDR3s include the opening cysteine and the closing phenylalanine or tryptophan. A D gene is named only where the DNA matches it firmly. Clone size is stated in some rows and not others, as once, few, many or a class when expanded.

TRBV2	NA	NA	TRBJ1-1	TGTGCCAGCAGTGAAAATGGGGCAGGGAACACTGAAGCTTTCTTT	CASSENGAGNTEAFF
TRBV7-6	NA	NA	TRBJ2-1	TGTGCCAGCAGCCCCATTCCCGCGGGTTACAATGAGCAGTTCTTC	CASSPIPAGYNEQFF
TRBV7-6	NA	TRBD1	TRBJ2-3	TGTGCCAGCAGCCGAGGACAGGCAGATACGCAGTATTTT	CASSRGQADTQYF
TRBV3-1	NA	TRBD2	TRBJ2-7	TGTGCCAGCAGCCAAGTCCTCGCGGGGGACTACGAGCAGTACTTC	CASSQVLAGDYEQYF
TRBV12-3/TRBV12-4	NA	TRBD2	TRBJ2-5	TGTGCCAGCAGTTCGAGCGGGGGGGATACAGAGACCCAGTACTTC	CASSSSGGDTETQYF
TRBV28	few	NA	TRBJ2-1	TGTGCCAGCAGAGGCCACTCCTCCTACAATGAGCAGTTCTTC	CASRGHSSYNEQFF
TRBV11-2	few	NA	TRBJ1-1	TGTGCCAGCAGCTTAGAGGGGGGAAACGCTTTCTTT	CASSLEGGNAFF
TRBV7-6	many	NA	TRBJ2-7	TGTGCCAGCAGCTTATGGGAAGCCGATTACGAGCAGTACTTC	CASSLWEADYEQYF
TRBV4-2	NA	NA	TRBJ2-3	TGTGCCAGCAGCCAAGATCCTGCGGTGGCAGATACGCAGTATTTT	CASSQDPAVADTQYF
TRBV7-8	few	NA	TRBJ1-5	TGTGCCAGCAGCTTAGCAGGGAACAATCAGCCCCAGCATTTT	CASSLAGNNQPQHF
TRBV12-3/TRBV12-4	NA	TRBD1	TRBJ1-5	TGTGCCAGCAGCCCACAGGGGTGGGGGGGAAATCAGCCCCAGCATTTT	CASSPQGWGGNQPQHF
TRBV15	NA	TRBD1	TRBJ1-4	TGTGCCACCAGCCTACGCGGACCGGGACAGGGTCGAGAAAAACTGTTTTTT	CATSLRGPGQGREKLFF
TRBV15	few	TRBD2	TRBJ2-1	TGTGCCACCAAGGACCGACTAGCGGGGGGAGTCAATGAGCAGTTCTTC	CATKDRLAGGVNEQFF
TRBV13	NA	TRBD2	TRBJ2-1	TGTGCCAGCAGCTCTTTAGCGGGGGGCCAGAGCTCCTACAATGAGCAGTTCTTC	CASSSLAGGQSSYNEQFF
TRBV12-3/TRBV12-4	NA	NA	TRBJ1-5	TGTGCCAGCAGCCCCCAAAGGGGGGTAGGGCCCCAGCATTTT	CASSPQRGVGPQHF
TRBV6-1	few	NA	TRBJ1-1	TGTGCCAGCAAGGGTTCGGCTTTCTTT	CASKGSAFF
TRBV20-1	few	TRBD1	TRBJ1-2	TGCAGTGTCATACCCGGGACAGCACTTAACTATGGCTACACCTTC	CSVIPGTALNYGYTF
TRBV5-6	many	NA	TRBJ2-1	TGTGCCAGCAGCTTGAGTGTGGGCAATGAGCAGTTCTTC	CASSLSVGNEQFF
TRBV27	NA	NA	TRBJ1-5	TGTGCCAGCAGGAGGGTTGCGGATCAGCCCCAGCATTTT	CASRRVADQPQHF
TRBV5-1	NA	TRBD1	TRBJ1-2	TGCGCCAGCAGACGAGGTTACCGACAGGGGTTGGACTATGGCTACACCTTC	CASRRGYRQGLDYGYTF
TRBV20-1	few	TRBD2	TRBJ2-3	TGCAGTGCTAGACCTAGCGGGGGGGCGGGAGATACGCAGTATTTT	CSARPSGGAGDTQYF
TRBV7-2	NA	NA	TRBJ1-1	TGTGCCAGCAGCCCCTTGGGTTTGGCGAACACTGAAGCTTTCTTT	CASSPLGLANTEAFF
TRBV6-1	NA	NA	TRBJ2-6	TGTGCCAGTTCACGGATCTCTGGGGCCAACGTCCTGACTTTC	CASSRISGANVLTF
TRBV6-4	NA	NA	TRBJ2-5	TGTGCCAGCAGGCCCCCATCCGAGACCCAGTACTTC	CASRPPSETQYF
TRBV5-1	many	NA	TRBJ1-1	TGTGCCAGCAGCTTAGCAGGGAACACTGAAGCTTTCTTT	CASSLAGNTEAFF
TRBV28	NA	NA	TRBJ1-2	TGTGCCAGCAGTTTATACCTGGGGGCGGATGGCTACACCTTC	CASSLYLGADGYTF
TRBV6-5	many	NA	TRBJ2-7	TGTGCCAGCAGTTCCTCGGGACATTCCTACGAGCAGTACTTC	CASSSSGHSYEQYF
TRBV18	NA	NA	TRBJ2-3	TGTGCCAGCTCACTCTTGGGCGGAGGACAGACCACAGATACGCAGTATTTT	CASSLLGGGQTTDTQYF
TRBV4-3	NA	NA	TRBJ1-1	TGCGCCAGCAGCCAATGGACCGTAGGGAACACTGAAGCTTTCTTT	CASSQWTVGNTEAFF
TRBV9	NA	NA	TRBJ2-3	TGTGCCAGCAGCTTACAGGGTAATGTTCCAGATACGCAGTATTTT	CASSLQGNVPDTQYF
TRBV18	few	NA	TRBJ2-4	TGTGCCAGCTCACCAGAGTCCTTAGCCAAAAACATTCAGTACTTC	CASSPESLAKNIQYF
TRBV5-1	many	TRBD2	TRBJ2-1	TGCGCCAGCAAGGGCGGGGGGGCCGGAGGGAAGGAGCAGTTCTTC	CASKGGGAGGKEQFF
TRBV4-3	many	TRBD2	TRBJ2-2	TGCGCCAGCAGCCAAGGAAACGCGGGACTAGTAAACACCGGGGAGCTGTTTTTT	CASSQGNAGLVNTGELFF
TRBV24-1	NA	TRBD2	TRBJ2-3	TGTGCCACCAGTGATTTGGGCCCGGGGGGTAAGGCGGGTACGCAGTATTTT	CATSDLGPGGKAGTQYF
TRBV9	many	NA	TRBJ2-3	TGTGCCAGCAGCGCGGACACAGATACGCAGTATTTT	CASSADTDTQYF
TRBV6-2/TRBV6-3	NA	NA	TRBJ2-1	TGTGCCAGCAGTCCGACAGGGAGGGCTTTAGAGTTCTTC	CASSPTGRALEFF
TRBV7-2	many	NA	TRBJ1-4	TGTGCCAGCAGCCCGGGGCTGAATGAAAAACTGTTTTTT	CASSPGLNEKLFF
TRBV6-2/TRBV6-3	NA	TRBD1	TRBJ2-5	TGTGCCAGCAGTTTGGGGACAGCTCAGACCCAGTACTTC	CASSLGTAQTQYF
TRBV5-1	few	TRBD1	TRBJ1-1	TGCGCCAGCAGCTTACAGGGGGCGATTTCTAACACTGAAGCTTTCTTT	CASSLQGAISNTEAFF
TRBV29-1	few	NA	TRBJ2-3	TGCAGCGTTGAAAGGGCGGAGGGGAGCACAGATACGCAGTATTTT	CSVERAEGSTDTQYF
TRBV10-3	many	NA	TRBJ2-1	TGTGCCATCAGCCCGAGGAACAATGAGCAGTTCTTC	CAISPRNNEQFF
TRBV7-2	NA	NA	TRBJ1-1	TGTGCCAGCAGCTTTAGGATTGAAGCTTTCTTT	CASSFRIEAFF
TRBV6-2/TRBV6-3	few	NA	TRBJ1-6	TGTGCCAGCAGTTATGAAGTCGGGAATTCACCCCTCCACTTT	CASSYEVGNSPLHF
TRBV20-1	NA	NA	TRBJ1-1	TGCAGTGCTAGAGAGGGGGGACCCTTCAACACTGAAGCTTTCTTT	CSAREGGPFNTEAFF
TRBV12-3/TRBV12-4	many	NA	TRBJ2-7	TGTGCCAGCAGTTTAGGTTTCCGGGAGCAGTACTTC	CASSLGFREQYF
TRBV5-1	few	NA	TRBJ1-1	TGCGCCAGCCGAAAAGGGCCGCGCACTGAAGCTTTCTTT	CASRKGPRTEAFF
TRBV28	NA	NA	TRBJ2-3	TGTGCCAGCAGTTTCGGGAGACTAGAGCTTTGGGGCACGCAGTATTTT	CASSFGRLELWGTQYF
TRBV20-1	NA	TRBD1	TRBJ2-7	TGCAGTGCGGGACCCCGGGACAGGAATTCCTACGAGCAGTACTTC	CSAGPRDRNSYEQYF
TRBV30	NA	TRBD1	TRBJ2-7	TGTGCCTGGAGCGGTACAGGGGGAGAGCAGTACTTC	CAWSGTGGEQYF